This TCR beta chain comes out of a study of technical replicates of blood from several donors. Data came from immunoSEQ multiplex PCR; TCRdb stores just in-frame clones and leaves some out. This table holds 65,000 to 95,000 clones, just over 90% found once. This clone has only a few counts. Material: T cells isolated from PBMCs. This clonotype originated in a human donor in good health.

CDR3 coding DNA: TGTGCCATCACCACAGGGGATGGCTACACCTTC. This codes for CAITTGDGYTF. This chain links TRBV10-3 with TRBJ1-2; the match to TRBD1 covers 7 bases. There are 11 residues in the CDR3. The ends lost 7 bases at V and 6 bases at J; junction bases unmatched: 2. Germline V gene data show CDR1 as ENHRY and CDR2 as SYGVKD.